The 6 T cell receptor beta chains below all came from one sample that was sequenced in a study of shared clonotypes between healthy human individuals. The assay was immunoSEQ multiplex PCR, and TCRdb's table has in-frame clones only and misses some. This sample has about 710,000 clones; about 80% occur once, and the top ten carry around 1.8%. The material sequenced was memory CD4+ T cells sorted from blood. Subset described: CD45RA-negative fraction. Receptor source: a woman in her 30s in good health.

This sequence joins TRBV14 and TRBJ2-3; 10 bases are a match to TRBD1. V trimming: 4 bases; J trimming: 4 bases; junction bases outside the gene matches: 8. Germline V gene lookup returns CDR1 SGHDN and CDR2 FVKESK. The CDR3 loop spans 16 amino acids. This chain's CDR3 is CASSLLGTGVADTQYF. The CDR3 DNA follows: TGTGCCAGCAGCCTCCTCGGGACAGGGGTGGCAGATACGCAGTATTTT.

The V gene is TRBV28, the J gene TRBJ2-2; weak D call: TRBD1 (5 bases). V lost 6 bases and J 1 base, leaving 15 bases between the germline ends. The CDR3 extends over 16 amino acids. Germline CDR1 MDHEN, CDR2 SYDVKM. CDR3: CASRTHPTGNTGELFF. DNA for the CDR3: TGTGCCAGCAGAACTCACCCTACAGGGAACACCGGGGAGCTGTTTTTT.

This chain links TRBV18 with TRBJ2-4; possibly TRBD1 for D (6 bases). The ends were cut back, 0 bases at V and 6 bases at J, with 21 bases in the middle. The CDR3 is made up of 18 amino acids. Germline V gene data show CDR1 as KGHSH and CDR2 as LQKENI. The CDR3 sequence: CASSPPLLGPGGRNIQYF. DNA of the CDR3: TGTGCCAGCTCACCACCGCTCCTCGGCCCTGGGGGCAGAAACATTCAGTACTTC. The entire variable domain, with the rest obtained from reference TRBV18 and TRBJ2-4, is as follows: NAGVMQNPRHLVRRRGQEARLRCSPMKGHSHVYWYRQLPEEGLKFMVYLQKENIIDESGMPKERFSAEFPKEGPSILRIQQVVRGDSAAYFCASSPPLLGPGGRNIQYFGAGTRLSVL.

V gene TRBV19 combines with J gene TRBJ2-4; 7 nucleotides agree with TRBD2. Trimming removed 5 bases from V and 9 bases from J; junction bases left unmatched: 4. CDR3 length equals 12 residues. From germline, CDR1 is LNHDA and CDR2 SQIVND (reference sequence). CDR3 sequence (DNA): TGTGCCAGTAGTCTCGGGGGGACCATTCAGTACTTC. It codes for CASSLGGTIQYF.

The chain couples TRBV28 to TRBJ2-1, with D tentatively TRBD1 (5 bases). The CDR3 is 15 amino acids. Germline V lookup: CDR1 MDHEN, CDR2 SYDVKM. Trimming took 2 bases from V and 0 from J, leaving 8 bases between them. This CDR3 reads CASSLQGPSYNEQFF. In DNA form, the CDR3 reads TGTGCCAGCAGTTTACAGGGCCCCTCCTACAATGAGCAGTTCTTC.

The genes are TRBV19 and TRBJ1-5; D might be TRBD1 (6 bases). V lost 6 bases, J lost 7 bases, and 22 bases lay in between. The germline CDR1 and CDR2 sequences are LNHDA and SQIVND (reference sequence). The CDR3 extends over 16 amino acids. The CDR3 DNA is TGTGCCAGTAGAAAGACTACCCAGGGGTCGGAACAGCCCCAGCATTTT. As protein: CASRKTTQGSEQPQHF.